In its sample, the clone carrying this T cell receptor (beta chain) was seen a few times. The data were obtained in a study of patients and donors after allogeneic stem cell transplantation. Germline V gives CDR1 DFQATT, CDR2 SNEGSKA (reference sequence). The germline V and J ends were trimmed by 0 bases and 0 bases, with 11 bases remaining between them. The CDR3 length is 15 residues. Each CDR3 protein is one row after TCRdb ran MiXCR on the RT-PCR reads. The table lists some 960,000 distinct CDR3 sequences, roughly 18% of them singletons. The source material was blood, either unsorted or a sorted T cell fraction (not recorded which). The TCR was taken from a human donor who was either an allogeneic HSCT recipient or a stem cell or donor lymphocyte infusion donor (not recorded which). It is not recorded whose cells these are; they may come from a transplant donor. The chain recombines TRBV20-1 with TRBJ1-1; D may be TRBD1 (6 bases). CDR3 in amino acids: CSAREGGRVNTEAFF. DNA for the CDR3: TGCAGTGCTAGAGAAGGGGGACGGGTGAACACTGAAGCTTTCTTT.